This T cell receptor beta chain comes out of a study of T cell clones after liver transplantation. In the study overall: Third-party-reactive TCRbeta sequences from pre-transplant mixed lymphocyte reactions served as antigen-independent comparators. At least one year of complete immunosuppression withdrawal without enzymes over twice normal defined tolerance. General study results and limits: Circulating graft-donor-reactive CD4 TCRbeta sequences fell significantly post-transplant in most of the 8 subjects.

TCRdb keeps only in-frame clones here, not all; method: immunoSEQ multiplex PCR. Here the sample spans tens of thousands of clones, less than 90% being singletons. On this clone: Antigen unknown.

Germline V gene lookup returns CDR1 LNHDA and CDR2 SQIVND (reference sequence). V lost 4 bases to trimming and J lost 0 bases; unmatched junction nucleotides: 12. The CDR3 sequence is 17 residues long. The source of this sequence is a human patient who received a liver transplant. Some T cells here may be from the graft donor. This chain links TRBV19 with TRBJ2-7; the match to TRBD2 covers 7 bases. The sample here was CD4+ T cells from blood, taken at the 22-month timepoint. The CDR3 sequence is CASSTTGGGHGSYEQYF. In DNA form, the CDR3 reads TGTGCCAGTAGTACGACTGGGGGAGGGCACGGCTCCTACGAGCAGTACTTC.